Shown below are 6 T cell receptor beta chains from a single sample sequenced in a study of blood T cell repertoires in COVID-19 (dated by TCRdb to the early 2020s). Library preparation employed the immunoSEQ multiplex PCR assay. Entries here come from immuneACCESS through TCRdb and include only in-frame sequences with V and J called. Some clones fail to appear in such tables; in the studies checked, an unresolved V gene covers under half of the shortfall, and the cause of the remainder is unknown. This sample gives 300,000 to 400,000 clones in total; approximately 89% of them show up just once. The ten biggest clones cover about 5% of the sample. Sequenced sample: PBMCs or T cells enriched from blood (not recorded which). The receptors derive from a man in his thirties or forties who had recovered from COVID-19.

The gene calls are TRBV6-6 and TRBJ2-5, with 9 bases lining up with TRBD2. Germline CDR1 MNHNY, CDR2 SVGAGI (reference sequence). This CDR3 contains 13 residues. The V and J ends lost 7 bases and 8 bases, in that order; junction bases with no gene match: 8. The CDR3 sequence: CASNYERGATQYF. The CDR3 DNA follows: TGTGCCAGCAATTATGAGCGGGGGGCTACCCAGTACTTC.

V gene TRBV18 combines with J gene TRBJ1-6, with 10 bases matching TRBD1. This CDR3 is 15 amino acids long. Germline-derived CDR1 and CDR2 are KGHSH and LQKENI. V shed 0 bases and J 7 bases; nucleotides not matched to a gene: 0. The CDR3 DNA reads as TGTGCCAGCTCACCACCGGGACAGGGGAATTCACCCCTCCACTTT. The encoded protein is CASSPPGQGNSPLHF.

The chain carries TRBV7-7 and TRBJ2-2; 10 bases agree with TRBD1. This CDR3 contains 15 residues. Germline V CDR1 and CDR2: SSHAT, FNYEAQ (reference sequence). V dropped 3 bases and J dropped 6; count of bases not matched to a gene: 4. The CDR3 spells CASSLGQGRAGELFF. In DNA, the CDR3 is TGTGCCAGCAGCTTGGGACAGGGGAGAGCCGGGGAGCTGTTTTTT.

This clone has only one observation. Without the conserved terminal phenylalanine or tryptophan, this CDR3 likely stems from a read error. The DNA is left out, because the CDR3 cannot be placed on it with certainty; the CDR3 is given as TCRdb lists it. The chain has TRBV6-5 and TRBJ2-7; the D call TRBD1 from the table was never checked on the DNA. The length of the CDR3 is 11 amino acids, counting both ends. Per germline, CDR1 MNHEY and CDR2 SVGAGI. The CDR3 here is CASNKRTPFTL.

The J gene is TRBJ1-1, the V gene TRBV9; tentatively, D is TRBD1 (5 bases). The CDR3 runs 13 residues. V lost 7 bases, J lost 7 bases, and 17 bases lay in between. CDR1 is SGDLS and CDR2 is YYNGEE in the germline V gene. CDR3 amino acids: CASSLSGGGEAFF. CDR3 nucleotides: TGTGCCAGCTCCCTATCTGGGGGGGGTGAAGCTTTCTTT.

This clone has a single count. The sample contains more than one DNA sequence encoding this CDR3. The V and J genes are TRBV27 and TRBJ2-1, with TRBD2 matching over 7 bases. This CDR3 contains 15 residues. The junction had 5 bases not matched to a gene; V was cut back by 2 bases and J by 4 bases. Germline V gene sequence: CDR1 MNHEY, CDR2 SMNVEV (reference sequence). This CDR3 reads CASSLGGGSYNEQFF. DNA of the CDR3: TGTGCCAGCAGTTTAGGGGGGGGGTCATACAATGAGCAGTTCTTC.